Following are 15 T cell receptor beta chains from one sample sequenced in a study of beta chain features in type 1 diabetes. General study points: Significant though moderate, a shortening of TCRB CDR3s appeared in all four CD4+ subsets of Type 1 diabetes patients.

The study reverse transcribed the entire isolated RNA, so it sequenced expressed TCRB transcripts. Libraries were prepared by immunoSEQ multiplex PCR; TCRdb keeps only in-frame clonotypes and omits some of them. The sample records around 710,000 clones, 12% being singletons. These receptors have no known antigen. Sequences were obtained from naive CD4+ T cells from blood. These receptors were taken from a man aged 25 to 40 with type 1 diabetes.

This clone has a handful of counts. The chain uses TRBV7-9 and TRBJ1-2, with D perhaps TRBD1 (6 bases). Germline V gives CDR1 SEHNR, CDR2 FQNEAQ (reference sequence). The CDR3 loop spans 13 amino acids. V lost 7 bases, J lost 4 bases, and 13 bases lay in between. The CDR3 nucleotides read TGTGCCAGCATGGAACAGGGAGGCTATGGCTACACCTTC. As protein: CASMEQGGYGYTF.

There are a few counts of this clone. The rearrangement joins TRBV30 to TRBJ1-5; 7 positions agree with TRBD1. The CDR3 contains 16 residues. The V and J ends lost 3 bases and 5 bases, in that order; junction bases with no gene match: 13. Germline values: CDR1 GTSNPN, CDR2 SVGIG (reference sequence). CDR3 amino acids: CAWSGTGASGDQPQHF. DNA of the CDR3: TGTGCCTGGAGCGGAACAGGGGCTAGCGGCGATCAGCCCCAGCATTTT. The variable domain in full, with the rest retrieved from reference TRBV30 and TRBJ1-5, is SQTIHQWPATLVQPVGSPLSLECTVEGTSNPNLYWYRQAAGRGLQLLFYSVGIGQISSEVPQNLSASRPQDRQFILSSKKLLLSDSGFYLCAWSGTGASGDQPQHFGDGTRLSIL.

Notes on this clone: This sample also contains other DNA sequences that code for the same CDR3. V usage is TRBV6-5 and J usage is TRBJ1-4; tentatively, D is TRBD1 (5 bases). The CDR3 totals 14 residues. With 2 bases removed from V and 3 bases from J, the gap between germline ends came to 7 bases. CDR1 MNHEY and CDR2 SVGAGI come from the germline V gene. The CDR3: CASSYGGANEKLFF. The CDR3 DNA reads TGTGCCAGCAGTTACGGGGGGGCTAATGAAAAACTGTTTTTT.

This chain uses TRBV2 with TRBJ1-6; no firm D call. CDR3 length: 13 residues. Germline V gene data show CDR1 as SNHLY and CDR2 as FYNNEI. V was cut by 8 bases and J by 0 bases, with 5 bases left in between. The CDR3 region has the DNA TGTGCCAGCTGTAGCTCCTATAATTCACCCCTCCACTTT. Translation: CASCSSYNSPLHF.

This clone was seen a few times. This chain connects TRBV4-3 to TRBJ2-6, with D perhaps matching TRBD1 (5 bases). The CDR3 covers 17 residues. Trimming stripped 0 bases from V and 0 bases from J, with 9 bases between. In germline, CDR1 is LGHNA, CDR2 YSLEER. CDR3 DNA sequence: TGCGCCAGCAGCCAAGAAGGGGCGCCCTCTGGGGCCAACGTCCTGACTTTC. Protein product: CASSQEGAPSGANVLTF.

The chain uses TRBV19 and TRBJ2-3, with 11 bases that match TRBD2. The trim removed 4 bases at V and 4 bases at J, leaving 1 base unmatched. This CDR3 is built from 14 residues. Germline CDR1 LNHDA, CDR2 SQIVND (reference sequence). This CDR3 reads CASSTTSGADTQYF. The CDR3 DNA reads TGTGCCAGTAGTACGACTAGCGGGGCAGATACGCAGTATTTT.

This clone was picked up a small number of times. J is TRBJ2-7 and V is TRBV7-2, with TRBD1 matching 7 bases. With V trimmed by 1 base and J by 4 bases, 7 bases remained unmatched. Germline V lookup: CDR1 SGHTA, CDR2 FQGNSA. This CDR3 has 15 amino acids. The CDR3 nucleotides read TGTGCCAGCAGCTTAGTAACAGGGGCTCTATACGAGCAGTACTTC. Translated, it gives CASSLVTGALYEQYF.

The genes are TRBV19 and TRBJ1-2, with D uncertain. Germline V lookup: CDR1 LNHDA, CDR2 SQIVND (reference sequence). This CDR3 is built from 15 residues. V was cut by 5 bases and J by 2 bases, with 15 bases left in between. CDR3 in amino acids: CASSPRHNNNYGYTF. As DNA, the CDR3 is TGTGCCAGTAGTCCAAGACACAACAACAACTATGGCTACACCTTC.

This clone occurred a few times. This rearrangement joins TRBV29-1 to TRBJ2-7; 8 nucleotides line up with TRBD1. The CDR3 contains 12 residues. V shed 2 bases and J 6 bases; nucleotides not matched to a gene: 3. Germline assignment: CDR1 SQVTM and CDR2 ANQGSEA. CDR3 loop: CSVELTGVEQYF. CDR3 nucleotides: TGCAGCGTTGAATTGACAGGGGTCGAGCAGTACTTC.

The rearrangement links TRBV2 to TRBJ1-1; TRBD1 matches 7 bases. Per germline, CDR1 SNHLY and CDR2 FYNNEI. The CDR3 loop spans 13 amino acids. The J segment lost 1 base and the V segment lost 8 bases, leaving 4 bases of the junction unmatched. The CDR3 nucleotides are TGTGCCAGCTTGAACAGGGGGAACACTGAAGCTTTCTTT. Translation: CASLNRGNTEAFF.

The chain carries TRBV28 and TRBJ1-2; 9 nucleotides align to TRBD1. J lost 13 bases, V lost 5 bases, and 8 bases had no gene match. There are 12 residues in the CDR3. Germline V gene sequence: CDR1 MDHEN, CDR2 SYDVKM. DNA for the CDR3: TGTGCCAGCAGTCAGGGACAGGGCGGGCGCACCTTC. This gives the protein CASSQGQGGRTF.

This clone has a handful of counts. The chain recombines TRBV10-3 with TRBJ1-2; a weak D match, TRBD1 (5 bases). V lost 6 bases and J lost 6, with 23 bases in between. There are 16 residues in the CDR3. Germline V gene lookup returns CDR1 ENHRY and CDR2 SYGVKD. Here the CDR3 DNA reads TGTGCCATCAGCCAGGGAGGAGGGCCCAGCCCCCATGGCTACACCTTC. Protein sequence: CAISQGGGPSPHGYTF.

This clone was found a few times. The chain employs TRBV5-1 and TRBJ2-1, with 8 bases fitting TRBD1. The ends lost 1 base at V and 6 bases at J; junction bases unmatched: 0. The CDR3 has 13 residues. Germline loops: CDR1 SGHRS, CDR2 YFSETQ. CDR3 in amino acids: CASSLTGGNEQFF. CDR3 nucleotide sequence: TGCGCCAGCAGCTTGACAGGGGGCAATGAGCAGTTCTTC. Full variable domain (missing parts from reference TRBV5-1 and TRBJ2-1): KAGVTQTPRYLIKTRGQQVTLSCSPISGHRSVSWYQQTPGQGLQFLFEYFSETQRNKGNFPGRFSGRQFSNSRSEMNVSTLELGDSALYLCASSLTGGNEQFFGPGTRLTVL.

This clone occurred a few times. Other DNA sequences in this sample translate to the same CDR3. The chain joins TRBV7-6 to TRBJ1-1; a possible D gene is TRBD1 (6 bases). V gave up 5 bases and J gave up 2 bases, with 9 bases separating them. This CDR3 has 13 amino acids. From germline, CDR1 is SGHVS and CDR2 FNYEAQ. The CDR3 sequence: CASSLDSNTEAFF. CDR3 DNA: TGTGCCAGCAGCCTGGACAGTAACACTGAAGCTTTCTTT.

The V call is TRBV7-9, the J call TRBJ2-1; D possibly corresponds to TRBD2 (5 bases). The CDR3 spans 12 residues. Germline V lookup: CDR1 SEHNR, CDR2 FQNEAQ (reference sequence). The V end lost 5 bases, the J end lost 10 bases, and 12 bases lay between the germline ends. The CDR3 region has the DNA TGTGCCAGCAGCCGGCTTCGAGGGGAGCAGTTCTTC. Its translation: CASSRLRGEQFF.